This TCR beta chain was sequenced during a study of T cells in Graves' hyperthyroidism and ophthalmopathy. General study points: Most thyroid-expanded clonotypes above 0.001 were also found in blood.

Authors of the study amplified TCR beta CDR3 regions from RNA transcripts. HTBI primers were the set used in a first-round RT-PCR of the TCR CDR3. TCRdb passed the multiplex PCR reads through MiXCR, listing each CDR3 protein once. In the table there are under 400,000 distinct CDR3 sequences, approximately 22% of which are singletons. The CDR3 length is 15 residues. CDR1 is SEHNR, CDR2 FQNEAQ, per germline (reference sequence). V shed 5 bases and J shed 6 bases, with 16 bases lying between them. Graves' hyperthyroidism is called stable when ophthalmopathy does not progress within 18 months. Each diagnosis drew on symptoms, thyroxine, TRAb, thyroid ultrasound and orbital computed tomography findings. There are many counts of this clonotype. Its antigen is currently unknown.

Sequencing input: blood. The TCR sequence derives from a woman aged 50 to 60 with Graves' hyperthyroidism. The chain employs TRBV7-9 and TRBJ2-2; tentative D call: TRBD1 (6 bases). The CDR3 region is CASSRDTVSAGELFF. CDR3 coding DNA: TGTGCCAGCAGCCGGGACACGGTCTCCGCCGGGGAGCTGTTTTTT.